The 16 T cell receptor beta chains given below trace back to one sample, sequenced in a study of CD8+ T cells in alopecia areata. Reverse transcription of extracted RNA yielded cDNA, which provided the sequencing template. TCRdb's table, derived via immunoSEQ multiplex PCR, lists solely in-frame clones and lacks some. In the table there are approximately 150,000 clones, around 62% of which are singletons. The sample comprised CD8+ T cells sorted from blood. The receptors derive from a human donor in good health.

The chain couples TRBV6-5 to TRBJ2-5; D is unclear. The DNA end is a closer match to TRBJ2-7, so the J assignment may be wrong. The CDR3 runs to 12 residues. The germline V gene encodes CDR1 MNHEY and CDR2 SVGAGI. The CDR3 loop is CASSSHRYEQYF. The CDR3 region has the DNA TGTGCCAGCAGTTCCCACCGTTACGAGCAGTACTTC.

The V gene is TRBV19, the J gene TRBJ1-1; D is uncertain. V was clipped by 3 bases and J by 8 bases, with 7 bases between them. Germline V gene sequence: CDR1 LNHDA, CDR2 SQIVND (reference sequence). This CDR3 contains 11 residues. The CDR3 region has the DNA TGTGCCAGTAGTATCCGACGAGAAGCTTTCTTT. As protein: CASSIRREAFF.

This chain connects TRBV6-1 to TRBJ1-2; D call uncertain. CDR1 and CDR2 (germline): MNHNS, SASEGT. This CDR3 is built from 12 residues. Trimming cost V 0 bases and J 8 bases, with 7 bases left between them. Here the CDR3 DNA reads TGTGCCAGCAGTGAAGCGCCGAGGGGCTACACCTTC. This sequence encodes CASSEAPRGYTF.

The V call is TRBV15, the J call TRBJ2-1; tentative D call: TRBD2 (6 bases). V was cut by 1 base and J by 5 bases, with 9 bases left in between. The germline V gene has CDR1 LNHNV and CDR2 YYDKDF (reference sequence). The CDR3 sequence is 14 residues long. The CDR3 DNA reads as TGTGCCACCAGCAGAGCGGGAGTGAACAATGAGCAGTTCTTC. Protein product: CATSRAGVNNEQFF.

The CDR3: CASSLGLASGRAGELFF. The CDR3 DNA reads as TGTGCCAGCAGCTTAGGTTTGGCGAGCGGGAGGGCCGGGGAGCTGTTTTTT. V and J are TRBV7-8 and TRBJ2-2, with TRBD2 matching 10 bases. Germline lookup yields CDR1 SGHVS and CDR2 FQNEAQ. The CDR3 runs to 17 residues. The ends lost 1 base at V and 6 bases at J; junction bases unmatched: 8.

The chain employs TRBV7-6 and TRBJ2-5, with D perhaps matching TRBD2 (5 bases). In germline, CDR1 is SGHVS, CDR2 FNYEAQ. CDR3 length: 12 amino acids. V was shortened by 5 bases and J by 10 bases, with 14 bases between the two germline ends. The CDR3 DNA sequence: TGTGCCAGCAGCCCCGCCGAGGGTGACCAGTACTTC. The encoded protein is CASSPAEGDQYF.

V gene TRBV7-2 combines with J gene TRBJ2-1; D remains ambiguous. The CDR3 is 13 amino acids. Trimming took 8 bases from V and 0 from J, leaving 8 bases between them. The germline V gene encodes CDR1 SGHTA and CDR2 FQGNSA. CDR3 in amino acids: CASGFFSYNEQFF. The CDR3 nucleotides are TGTGCCAGCGGTTTCTTCTCCTACAATGAGCAGTTCTTC.

There are a few counts of this clone. The chain couples TRBV29-1 to TRBJ2-1; 9 bases are a match to TRBD2. Germline trimming cut 4 bases from V and 8 bases from J; bases unmatched to any gene: 9. CDR3 length: 14 amino acids. Germline values: CDR1 SQVTM, CDR2 ANQGSEA. The DNA of the CDR3 is TGCAGCGTTGGATTAGCGGGAGTAGGGGATGAGCAGTTCTTC. Translation gives CSVGLAGVGDEQFF.

This chain connects TRBV11-2 to TRBJ2-1; 12 positions agree with TRBD2. The CDR3 is 15 amino acids. J gave up 8 bases and V 5 bases, and 7 bases lay outside the gene matches. Germline V gene lookup returns CDR1 SGHAT and CDR2 FQNNGV. In nucleotides, the CDR3 is TGTGCCAGCAGCCCTCTAGCGGGAGGGCCCCATGAGCAGTTCTTC. Amino acid sequence: CASSPLAGGPHEQFF. The complete variable domain, with remaining parts taken from reference TRBV11-2 and TRBJ2-1, reads EAGVAQSPRYKIIEKRQSVAFWCNPISGHATLYWYQQILGQGPKLLIQFQNNGVVDDSQLPKDRFSAERLKGVDSTLKIQPAKLEDSAVYLCASSPLAGGPHEQFFGPGTRLTVL.

V and J are TRBV7-9 and TRBJ2-1; D uncertain. The CDR3 runs to 12 residues. In germline, CDR1 is SEHNR, CDR2 FQNEAQ (reference sequence). Trimming stripped 5 bases from V and 8 bases from J, with 10 bases between. In DNA, the CDR3 is TGTGCCAGCAGCGAGACCGGGTATGAGCAGTTCTTC. This sequence encodes CASSETGYEQFF.

The CDR3 DNA follows: TGTGCCAGCAGCTTTTCACTAGATGAGCAGTTCTTC. Translation: CASSFSLDEQFF. V and J are TRBV11-2 and TRBJ2-1, with TRBD2 as a possible D gene (5 bases). Trimming took 3 bases from V and 8 from J, leaving 8 bases between them. Germline assignment: CDR1 SGHAT and CDR2 FQNNGV. This CDR3 comprises 12 residues.

This CDR3 is CASSFPGQGYYEQYF. CDR3 DNA sequence: TGTGCCAGCAGCTTCCCGGGACAGGGGTACTACGAGCAGTACTTC. The rearrangement uses TRBV7-9 and TRBJ2-7, with 10 bases aligning to TRBD1. The V segment lost 3 bases and the J segment 3 bases; nucleotides outside the gene matches: 5. This CDR3 contains 15 residues. Germline V lookup: CDR1 SEHNR, CDR2 FQNEAQ (reference sequence). Based on the CDR3 plus reference TRBV7-9 and TRBJ2-7, the full variable domain is DTGVSQNPRHKITKRGQNVTFRCDPISEHNRLYWYRQTLGQGPEFLTYFQNEAQLEKSRLLSDRFSAERPKGSFSTLEIQRTEQGDSAMYLCASSFPGQGYYEQYFGPGTRLTVT.

This clone was seen a few times. The genes are TRBV29-1 and TRBJ2-7; the D is unclear. The CDR3 spans 10 residues. Germline V CDR1 and CDR2: SQVTM, ANQGSEA. V lost 4 bases, J lost 6 bases, and 7 bases lay in between. CDR3 nucleotide sequence: TGCAGCGTTGGGGGAAGCGAGCAGTACTTC. The encoded protein is CSVGGSEQYF.

The chain recombines TRBV9 with TRBJ2-7, with TRBD2 as a possible D gene (5 bases). CDR1 is SGDLS, CDR2 YYNGEE, per germline. The CDR3 loop spans 12 amino acids. V shed 4 bases and J shed 4 bases, with 9 bases lying between them. The CDR3 region has the DNA TGTGCCAGCAGCACTGAGGGATACGAGCAGTACTTC. Protein: CASSTEGYEQYF.

The chain carries TRBV27 and TRBJ1-1, with D perhaps matching TRBD1 (6 bases). The germline V and J ends were trimmed by 6 bases and 3 bases, with 14 bases remaining between them. Germline V gene sequence: CDR1 MNHEY, CDR2 SMNVEV (reference sequence). This CDR3 has 14 residues. DNA for the CDR3: TGTGCCAGCAGCAAGGGGGGGACCTACACTGAAGCTTTCTTT. Protein product: CASSKGGTYTEAFF.

The V gene is TRBV2, the J gene TRBJ2-5; D gene uncertain. The germline gives CDR1 SNHLY, CDR2 FYNNEI. There are 13 residues in the CDR3. Trimming stripped 3 bases from V and 2 bases from J, with 7 bases between. The CDR3 nucleotides read TGTGCCAGCAGTGACCTGGGACAAGAGACCCAGTACTTC. The encoded protein is CASSDLGQETQYF.